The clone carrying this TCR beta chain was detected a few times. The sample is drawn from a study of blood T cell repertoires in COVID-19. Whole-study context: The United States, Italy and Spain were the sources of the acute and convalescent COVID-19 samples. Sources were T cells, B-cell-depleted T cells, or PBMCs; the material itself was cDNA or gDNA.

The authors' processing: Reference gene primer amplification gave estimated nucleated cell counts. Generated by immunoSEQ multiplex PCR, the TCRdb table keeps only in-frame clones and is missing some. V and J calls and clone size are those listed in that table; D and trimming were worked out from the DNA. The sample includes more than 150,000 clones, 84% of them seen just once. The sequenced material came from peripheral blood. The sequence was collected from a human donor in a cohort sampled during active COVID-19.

CDR3 sequence (DNA): TGTGCCAGCAGCTTCCGGGGGGGTAACAATGAGCAGTTCTTC. It codes for CASSFRGGNNEQFF. The V and J genes are TRBV13 and TRBJ2-1; TRBD2 matches 8 bases. Germline CDR1 and CDR2: PRHDT and FYEKMQ (reference sequence). The V segment lost 3 bases and the J segment 5 bases; nucleotides outside the gene matches: 3. This CDR3 has 14 amino acids.